A selection of T cell receptor beta chains follows, all from one sample in a study of blood T cells in healthy people across ages. A single record per CDR3 protein comes from TCRdb applying MiXCR to the 5' RACE reads. Among 1.8 million or so distinct CDR3 sequences listed, approximately 39% were seen once. The specimen sequenced was blood. These receptors were obtained from a human donor in good health. The CDR3 runs from the conserved cysteine through the conserved F or W. The D gene is left open where the match is weak. Only part of the rows carry a size: once, few, many, or a class if the clone is expanded.

J	V	D	length	size	DNA	CDR3
TRBJ2-7	TRBV9	TRBD1	14	few	TGTGCCAGCAGCGCGGGACAGGGAGAATACGAGCAGTACTTC	CASSAGQGEYEQYF
TRBJ1-2	TRBV29-1	NA	12	NA	TGCAGCGTTGAGAAGTCGTCGTATGGCTACACCTTC	CSVEKSSYGYTF
TRBJ2-1	TRBV4-1	NA	16	NA	TGCGCCAGCAGCCAAGTAGGCAGGGTGGGGACCGGGGAGCTGTTCTTC	CASSQVGRVGTGELFF
TRBJ2-3	TRBV27	NA	13	few	TGTGCCAGCAGGGGATCAGCAACAGATACGCAGTATTTT	CASRGSATDTQYF
TRBJ2-7	TRBV4-1	NA	14	NA	TGCGCCAGCAGCCCCCCAGGGATTACCTACGAGCAGTACTTC	CASSPPGITYEQYF
TRBJ2-7	TRBV15	TRBD1	14	few	TGTGCCACCAGCAGAACCGGGACAGGGGTCGAGCAGTACTTC	CATSRTGTGVEQYF
TRBJ2-4	TRBV14	NA	15	few	TGTGCCAGCAGCGAAGGACGATTCGTAAGGGACATTCAGTACTTC	CASSEGRFVRDIQYF
TRBJ1-2	TRBV29-1	NA	14	NA	TGCAGCGTTGATATAGGCGGTTCTAACTATGGCTACACCTTC	CSVDIGGSNYGYTF
TRBJ2-1	TRBV7-2	TRBD2	17	once	TGTGCCAGCAGCTTAGAGCTAGCGGGGGGGCTGGGAAATGAGCAGTTCTTC	CASSLELAGGLGNEQFF
TRBJ1-6	TRBV5-1	TRBD1	15	NA	TGCGCCAGCAGCGAGGGGACAGGGGTTAATTCACCCCTCCACTTT	CASSEGTGVNSPLHF
TRBJ2-5	TRBV28	TRBD2	15	few	TGTGCCAGCACCCCTATAGCGGGGACCCAAGAGACCCAGTACTTC	CASTPIAGTQETQYF
TRBJ2-1	TRBV7-2	NA	14	NA	TGTGCCAGCAGCTTAGGGGTTAGTAGCAATGAGCAGTTCTTC	CASSLGVSSNEQFF
TRBJ1-1	TRBV20-1	TRBD1	15	NA	TGCAGTGCGGAGGGGGCGGTGGGGAGGGACACTGAAGCTTTCTTT	CSAEGAVGRDTEAFF
TRBJ1-1	TRBV19	NA	15	NA	TGTGCCAGTAACGGTCGGAGTATGATGAACACTGAAGCTTTCTTT	CASNGRSMMNTEAFF